This T cell receptor beta chain emerged from a study of Graves' ophthalmopathy and Graves' hyperthyroidism. V was cut by 1 base and J by 2 bases, with 11 bases left in between. CDR1 and CDR2 (germline): LGHNA, YSLEER. The CDR3 sequence is 15 residues long. This clonotype was counted at least ten times. TCR beta CDR3 amplification used RNA transcripts. The first-round RT-PCR employed HTBI primers together with the Qiagen OneStep RT-PCR kit. A multiplex PCR was then performed as the second round. One entry per CDR3 protein results from TCRdb running MiXCR on the multiplex PCR reads. The data contain more than 1,000,000 distinct CDR3 sequences, about 38% of them singletons.

The TCR originated in an adult man with Graves' hyperthyroidism. Sequencing was carried out using peripheral blood or thyroid tissue (not recorded which). This sequence joins TRBV4-3 and TRBJ1-1; D gene uncertain. The CDR3 loop is CASSQGASRNTEAFF. CDR3 sequence (DNA): TGCGCCAGCAGCCAAGGTGCCAGCCGTAACACTGAAGCTTTCTTT.